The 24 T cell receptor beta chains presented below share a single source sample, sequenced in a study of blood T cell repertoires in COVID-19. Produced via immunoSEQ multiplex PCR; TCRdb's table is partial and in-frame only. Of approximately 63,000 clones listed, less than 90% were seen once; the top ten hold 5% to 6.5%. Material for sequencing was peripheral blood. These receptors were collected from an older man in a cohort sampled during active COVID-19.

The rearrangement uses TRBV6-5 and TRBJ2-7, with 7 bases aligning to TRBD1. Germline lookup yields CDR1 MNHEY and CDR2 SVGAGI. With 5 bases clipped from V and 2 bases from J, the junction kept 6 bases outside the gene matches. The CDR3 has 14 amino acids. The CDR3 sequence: CASSPPGQTYEQYF. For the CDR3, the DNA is TGTGCCAGCAGTCCCCCGGGACAGACCTACGAGCAGTACTTC.

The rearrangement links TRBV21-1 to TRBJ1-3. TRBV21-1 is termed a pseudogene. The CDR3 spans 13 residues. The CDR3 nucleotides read TGTGCCAGCAGCAAATCGGGTCGAAACACCATATATTTT. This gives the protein CASSKSGRNTIYF.

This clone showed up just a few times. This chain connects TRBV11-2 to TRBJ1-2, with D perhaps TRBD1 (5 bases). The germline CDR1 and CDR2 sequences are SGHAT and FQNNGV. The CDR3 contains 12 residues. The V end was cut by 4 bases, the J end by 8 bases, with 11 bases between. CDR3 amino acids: CASSSPEGGYTF. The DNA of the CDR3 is TGTGCCAGCAGCTCCCCGGAGGGGGGCTACACCTTC.

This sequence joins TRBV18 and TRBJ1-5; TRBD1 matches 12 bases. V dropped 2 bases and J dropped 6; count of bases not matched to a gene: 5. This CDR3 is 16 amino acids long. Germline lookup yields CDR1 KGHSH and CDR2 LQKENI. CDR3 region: CASSPSGTGGFQPQHF. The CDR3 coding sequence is TGTGCCAGCTCACCATCCGGGACAGGGGGCTTTCAGCCCCAGCATTTT. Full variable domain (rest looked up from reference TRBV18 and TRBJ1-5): NAGVMQNPRHLVRRRGQEARLRCSPMKGHSHVYWYRQLPEEGLKFMVYLQKENIIDESGMPKERFSAEFPKEGPSILRIQQVVRGDSAAYFCASSPSGTGGFQPQHFGDGTRLSIL.

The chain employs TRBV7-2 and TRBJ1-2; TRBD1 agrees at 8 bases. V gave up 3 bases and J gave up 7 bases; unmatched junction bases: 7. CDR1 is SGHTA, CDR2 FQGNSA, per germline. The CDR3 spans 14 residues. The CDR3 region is CASSFGQGGGGYTF. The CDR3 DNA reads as TGTGCCAGCAGCTTCGGACAGGGTGGTGGTGGCTACACCTTC.

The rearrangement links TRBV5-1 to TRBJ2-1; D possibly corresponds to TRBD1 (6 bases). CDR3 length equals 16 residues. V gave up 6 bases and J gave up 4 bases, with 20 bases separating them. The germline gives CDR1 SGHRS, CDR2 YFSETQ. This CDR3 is CASTFGGGVKYNEQFF. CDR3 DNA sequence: TGCGCCAGCACCTTTGGGGGCGGCGTCAAGTACAATGAGCAGTTCTTC.

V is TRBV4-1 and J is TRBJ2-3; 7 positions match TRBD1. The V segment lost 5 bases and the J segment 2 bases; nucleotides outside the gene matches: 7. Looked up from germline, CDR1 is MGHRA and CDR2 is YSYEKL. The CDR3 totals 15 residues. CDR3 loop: CASSEDRSYTDTQYF. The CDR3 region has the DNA TGCGCCAGCAGCGAGGACAGGAGTTACACAGATACGCAGTATTTT.

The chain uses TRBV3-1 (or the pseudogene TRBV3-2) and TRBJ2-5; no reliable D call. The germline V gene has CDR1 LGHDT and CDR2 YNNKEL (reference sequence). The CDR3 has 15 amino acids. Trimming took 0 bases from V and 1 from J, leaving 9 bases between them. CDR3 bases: TGTGCCAGCAGCCAAGACTACGGGTCCCAAGAGACCCAGTACTTC. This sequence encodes CASSQDYGSQETQYF.

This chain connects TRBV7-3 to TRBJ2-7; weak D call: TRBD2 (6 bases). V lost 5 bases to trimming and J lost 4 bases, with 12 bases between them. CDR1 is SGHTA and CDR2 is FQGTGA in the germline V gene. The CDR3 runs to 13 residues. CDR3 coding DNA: TGTGCCAGCAGCCCGGGACTCGGATACGAGCAGTACTTC. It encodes CASSPGLGYEQYF.

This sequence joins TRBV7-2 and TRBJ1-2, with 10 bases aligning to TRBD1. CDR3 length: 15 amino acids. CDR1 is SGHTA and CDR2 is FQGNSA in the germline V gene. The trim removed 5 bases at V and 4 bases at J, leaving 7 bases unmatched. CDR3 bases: TGTGCCAGCAGCGCCGGGACAGGGGCTTTCTATGGCTACACCTTC. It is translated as CASSAGTGAFYGYTF.

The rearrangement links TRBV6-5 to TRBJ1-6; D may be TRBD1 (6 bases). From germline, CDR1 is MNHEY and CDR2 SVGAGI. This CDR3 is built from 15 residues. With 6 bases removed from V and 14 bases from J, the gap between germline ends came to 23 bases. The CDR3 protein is CASSLGGGPFSTLHF. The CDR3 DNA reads TGTGCCAGCAGCCTCGGGGGGGGGCCTTTTTCCACCCTCCACTTT.

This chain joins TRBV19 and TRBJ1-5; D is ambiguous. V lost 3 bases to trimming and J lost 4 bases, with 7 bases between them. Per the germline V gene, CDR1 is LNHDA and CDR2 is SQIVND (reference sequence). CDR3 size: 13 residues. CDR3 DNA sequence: TGTGCCAGTAGTATGTCACTTAATCAGCCCCAGCATTTT. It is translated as CASSMSLNQPQHF.

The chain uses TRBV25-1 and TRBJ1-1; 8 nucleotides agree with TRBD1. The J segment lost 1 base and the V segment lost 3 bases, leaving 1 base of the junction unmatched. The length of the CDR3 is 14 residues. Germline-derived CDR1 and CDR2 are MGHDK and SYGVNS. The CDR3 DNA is TGTGCCAGCAGTGAGGGACAGGAGAACACTGAAGCTTTCTTT. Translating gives CASSEGQENTEAFF.

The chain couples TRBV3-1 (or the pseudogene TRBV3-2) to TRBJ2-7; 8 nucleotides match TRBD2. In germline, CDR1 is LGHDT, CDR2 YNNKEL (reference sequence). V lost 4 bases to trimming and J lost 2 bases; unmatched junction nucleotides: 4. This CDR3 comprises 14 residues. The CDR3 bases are TGTGCCAGCAGCCCGACTAGCGTCCCCTACGAGCAGTACTTC. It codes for CASSPTSVPYEQYF.

For the CDR3, the DNA is TGTGCCAGCTCACGGGACAGCTCCTACGAGCAGTACTTC. This sequence encodes CASSRDSSYEQYF. V is TRBV18 and J is TRBJ2-7; 7 positions agree with TRBD1. The CDR3 spans 13 residues. Germline V gene sequence: CDR1 KGHSH, CDR2 LQKENI. After removal of 4 bases from V and 0 bases from J, the junction contained 0 bases not matched to a gene.

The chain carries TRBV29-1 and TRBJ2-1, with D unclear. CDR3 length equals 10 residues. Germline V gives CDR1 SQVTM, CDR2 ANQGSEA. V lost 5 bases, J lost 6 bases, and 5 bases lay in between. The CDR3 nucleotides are TGCAGCGTTCTAATCAATGAGCAGTTCTTC. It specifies CSVLINEQFF.

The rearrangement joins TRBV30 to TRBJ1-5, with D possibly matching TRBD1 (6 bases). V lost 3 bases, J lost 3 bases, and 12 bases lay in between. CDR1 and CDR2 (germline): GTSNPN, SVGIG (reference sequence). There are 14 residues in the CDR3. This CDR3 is CAWRATGYNQPQHF. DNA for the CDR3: TGTGCCTGGAGGGCGACAGGATACAATCAGCCCCAGCATTTT. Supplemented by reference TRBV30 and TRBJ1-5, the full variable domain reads SQTIHQWPATLVQPVGSPLSLECTVEGTSNPNLYWYRQAAGRGLQLLFYSVGIGQISSEVPQNLSASRPQDRQFILSSKKLLLSDSGFYLCAWRATGYNQPQHFGDGTRLSIL.

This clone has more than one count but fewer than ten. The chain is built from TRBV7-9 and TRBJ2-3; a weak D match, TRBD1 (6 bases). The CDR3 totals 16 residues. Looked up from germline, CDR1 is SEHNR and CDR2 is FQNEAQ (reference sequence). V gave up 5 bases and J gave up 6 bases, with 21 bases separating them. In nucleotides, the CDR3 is TGTGCCAGCAGCCAAGGGGGACATAATTCGTGGGATACGCAGTATTTT. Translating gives CASSQGGHNSWDTQYF.

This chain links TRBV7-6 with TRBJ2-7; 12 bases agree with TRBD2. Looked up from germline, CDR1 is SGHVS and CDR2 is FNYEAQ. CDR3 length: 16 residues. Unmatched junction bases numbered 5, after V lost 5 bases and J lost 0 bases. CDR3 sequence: CASSQGLAGNSYEQYF. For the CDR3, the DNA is TGTGCCAGCAGCCAAGGACTAGCGGGAAACTCCTACGAGCAGTACTTC.

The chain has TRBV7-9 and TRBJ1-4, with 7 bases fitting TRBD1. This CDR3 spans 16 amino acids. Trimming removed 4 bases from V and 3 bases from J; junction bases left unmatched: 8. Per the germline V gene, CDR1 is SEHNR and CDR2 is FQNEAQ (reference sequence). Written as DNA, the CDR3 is TGTGCCAGCAGCTATGACCCGGGACAGTCTAATGAAAAACTGTTTTTT. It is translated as CASSYDPGQSNEKLFF.

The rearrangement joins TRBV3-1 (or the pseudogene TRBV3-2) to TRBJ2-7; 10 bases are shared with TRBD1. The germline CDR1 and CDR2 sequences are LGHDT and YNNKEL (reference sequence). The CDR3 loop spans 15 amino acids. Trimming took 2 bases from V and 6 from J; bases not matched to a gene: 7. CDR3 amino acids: CASSQPGQGLGEQYF. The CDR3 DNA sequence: TGTGCCAGCAGCCAACCGGGACAGGGGCTCGGCGAGCAGTACTTC.

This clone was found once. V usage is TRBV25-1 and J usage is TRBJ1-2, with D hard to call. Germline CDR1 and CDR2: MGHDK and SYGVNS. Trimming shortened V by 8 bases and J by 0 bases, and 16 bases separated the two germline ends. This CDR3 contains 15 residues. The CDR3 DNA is TGTGCCAGCGGCGTTACCGACAACACTAACTATGGCTACACCTTC. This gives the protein CASGVTDNTNYGYTF.

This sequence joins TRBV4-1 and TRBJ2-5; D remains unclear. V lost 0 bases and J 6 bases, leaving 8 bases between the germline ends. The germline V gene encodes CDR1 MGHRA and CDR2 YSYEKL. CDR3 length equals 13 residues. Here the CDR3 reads CASSQELQQTQYF. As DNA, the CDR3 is TGCGCCAGCAGCCAAGAGCTACAGCAGACCCAGTACTTC.

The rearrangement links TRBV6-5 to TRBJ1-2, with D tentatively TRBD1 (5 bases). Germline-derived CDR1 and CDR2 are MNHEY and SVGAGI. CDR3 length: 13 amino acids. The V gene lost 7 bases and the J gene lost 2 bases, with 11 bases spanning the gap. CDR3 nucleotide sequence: TGTGCCAGCAAGGGGCAAAACAACTATGGCTACACCTTC. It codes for CASKGQNNYGYTF.